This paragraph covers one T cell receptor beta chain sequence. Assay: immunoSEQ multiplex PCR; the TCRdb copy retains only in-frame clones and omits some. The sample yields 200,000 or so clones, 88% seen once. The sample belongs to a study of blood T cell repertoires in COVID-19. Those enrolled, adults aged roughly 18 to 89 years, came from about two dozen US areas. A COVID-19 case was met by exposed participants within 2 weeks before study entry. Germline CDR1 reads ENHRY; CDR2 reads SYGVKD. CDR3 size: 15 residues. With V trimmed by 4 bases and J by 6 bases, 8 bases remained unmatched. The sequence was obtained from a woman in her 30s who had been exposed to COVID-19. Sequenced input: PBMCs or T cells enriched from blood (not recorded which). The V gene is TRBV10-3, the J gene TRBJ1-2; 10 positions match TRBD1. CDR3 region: CAISGKTGGEHGYTF. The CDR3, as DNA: TGTGCCATCAGTGGCAAGACAGGGGGCGAGCATGGCTACACCTTC.